This T cell receptor beta chain was identified in a study of blood T cell repertoires in COVID-19. Background on the study: T cells, B-cell-depleted T cells, or PBMCs supplied cDNA or gDNA.

The length of the CDR3 is 15 residues. The V gene end was trimmed by 4 bases and the J gene end by 9 bases; junction bases not matched to a gene: 10. Germline CDR1 is SGHRS and CDR2 is YFSETQ. Here immunoSEQ multiplex PCR was the method, and the copy in TCRdb shows in-frame clones only, minus some. The table includes about 480,000 clones, more than 85% detected once. Which cohort a participant joined came from the clinical history participants gave. This TCR was recovered from a woman aged 60-75 years who had recovered from COVID-19. Sequencing used PBMCs or T cells enriched from blood (not recorded which). The genes are TRBV5-1 and TRBJ1-6; 7 bases line up with TRBD1. The CDR3 DNA sequence: TGCGCCAGCAGCCCGACTACATACAGGGGTTCACCCCTCCACTTT. It encodes CASSPTTYRGSPLHF. Supplemented by reference TRBV5-1 and TRBJ1-6, the full variable domain reads KAGVTQTPRYLIKTRGQQVTLSCSPISGHRSVSWYQQTPGQGLQFLFEYFSETQRNKGNFPGRFSGRQFSNSRSEMNVSTLELGDSALYLCASSPTTYRGSPLHFGNGTRLTVT.